Ten or more counts support the clone carrying this T cell receptor beta chain. Its specificity is not known. The TCR alpha and TCR beta cDNA libraries, bearing sample barcodes and UMIs, were generated by 5'RACE using constant-segment primers. MiXCR was run by TCRdb on the 5' RACE reads, yielding one entry per CDR3 protein. The sample has tens of thousands of distinct CDR3 sequences; less than 7.5% are singletons. CDR3 length equals 14 residues. Trimming took off 4 bases at V and 7 bases at J, with 18 bases between the two ends. CDR1 and CDR2 (germline): SGHDT, YYEEEE. This entry comes from a study of T-cell memory formation after mild COVID-19. Findings and limits, study-wide: Memory from before infection featured some responding clones, which suggests cross-reactive memory joined. Contracting clones from day 15 to 85 showed balanced CD4/CD8; later expanders favored CD4+.

The chain employs TRBV5-6 and TRBJ2-7, with a weak D call TRBD2 (6 bases). The sequenced sample consisted of PBMCs or a T cell subset sorted from them (not recorded which). The receptor was isolated from a man younger than 35 who had mild COVID-19 (a few samples of this study predate the infection). Cell type and time point are not known. CDR3 amino acids: CASSAGTPGVEQYF. In nucleotides, the CDR3 is TGTGCCAGCAGCGCCGGGACCCCGGGGGTTGAGCAGTACTTC.